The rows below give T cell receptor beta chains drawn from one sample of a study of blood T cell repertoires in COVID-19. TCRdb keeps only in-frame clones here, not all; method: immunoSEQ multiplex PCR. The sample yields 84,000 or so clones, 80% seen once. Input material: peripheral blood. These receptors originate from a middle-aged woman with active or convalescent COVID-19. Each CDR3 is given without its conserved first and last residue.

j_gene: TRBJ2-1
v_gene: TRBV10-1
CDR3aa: ASSPSGSFYNEQF

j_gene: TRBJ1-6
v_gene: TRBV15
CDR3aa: ATSRDPQSSYNSPLH

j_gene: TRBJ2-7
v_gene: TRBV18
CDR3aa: ASSPTGASYEQY

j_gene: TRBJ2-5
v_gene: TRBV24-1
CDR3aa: ATSDPGTDRETQY

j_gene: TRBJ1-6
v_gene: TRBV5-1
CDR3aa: ASSSDSNSPLH

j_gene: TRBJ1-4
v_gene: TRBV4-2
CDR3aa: ASSQPWDSRREKLF

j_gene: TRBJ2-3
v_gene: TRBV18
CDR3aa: ASTRGGDTQY

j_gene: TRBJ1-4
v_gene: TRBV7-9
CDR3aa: ASSLSIDTGEKLF

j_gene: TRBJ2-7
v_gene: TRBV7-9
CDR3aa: ASSLDTGVGEQY

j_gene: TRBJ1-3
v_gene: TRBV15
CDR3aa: ATSRGDRASGNTIY

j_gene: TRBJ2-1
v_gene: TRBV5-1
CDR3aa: ASSSLRPGDEQF

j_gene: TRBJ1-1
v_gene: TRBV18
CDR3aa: ASSVRDRGKGNTEAF

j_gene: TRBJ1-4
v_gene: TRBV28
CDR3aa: ASSSPGGRTNEKLF

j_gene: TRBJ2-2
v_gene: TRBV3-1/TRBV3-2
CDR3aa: ASSLTTGGELF

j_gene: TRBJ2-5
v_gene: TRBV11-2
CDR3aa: ASSLTIAGGPETQY

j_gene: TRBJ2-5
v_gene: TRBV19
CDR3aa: ASSQTSGGPETQY

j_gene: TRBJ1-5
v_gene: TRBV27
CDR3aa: ASSLTVSSNQPQH

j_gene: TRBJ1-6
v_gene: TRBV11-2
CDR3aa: ASSLELRDSSPLH

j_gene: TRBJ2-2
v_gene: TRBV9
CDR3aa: ASSVVSNTGELF

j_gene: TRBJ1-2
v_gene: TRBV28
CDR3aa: ASSLDAWGVTNYGYT

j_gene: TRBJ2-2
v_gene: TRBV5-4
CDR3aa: ASSPSQRGRVTGELF

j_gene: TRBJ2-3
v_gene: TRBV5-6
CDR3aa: ASSLDPGQGTDTQY

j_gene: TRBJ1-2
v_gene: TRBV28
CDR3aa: ASSLGSAPYYGYT

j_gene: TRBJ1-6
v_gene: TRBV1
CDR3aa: TSSQPRRGLNSPLH

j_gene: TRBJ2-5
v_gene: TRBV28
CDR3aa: ASTPHGGPDQETQY

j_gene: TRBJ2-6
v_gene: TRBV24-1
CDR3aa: ATSSSGSLGANVLT

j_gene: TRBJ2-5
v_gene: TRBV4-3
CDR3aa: ASSQAGLAEETQY

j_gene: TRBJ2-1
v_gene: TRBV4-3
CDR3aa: ASSRLTGGNEQF

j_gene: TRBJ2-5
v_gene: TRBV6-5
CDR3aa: ASSYQAQETQY

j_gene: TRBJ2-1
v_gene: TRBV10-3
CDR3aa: AIKTGTGSYNEQF

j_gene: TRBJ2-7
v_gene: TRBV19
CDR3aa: ASSTTDSKHYEQY

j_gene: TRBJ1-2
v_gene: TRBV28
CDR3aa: ASSSPTGQGYGYT

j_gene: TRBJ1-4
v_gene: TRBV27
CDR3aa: ASSPSRRQGVATNEKLF

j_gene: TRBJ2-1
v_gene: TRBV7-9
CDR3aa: ASSFTAGRYNEQF

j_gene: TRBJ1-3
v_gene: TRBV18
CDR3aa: ASSVGASGNTIY

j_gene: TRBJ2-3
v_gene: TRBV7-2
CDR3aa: ASSLKDTQY

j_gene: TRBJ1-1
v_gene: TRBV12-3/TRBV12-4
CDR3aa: ASSHRGDTEAF

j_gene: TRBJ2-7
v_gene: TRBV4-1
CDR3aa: ASSQDTPGLAGHGEQY

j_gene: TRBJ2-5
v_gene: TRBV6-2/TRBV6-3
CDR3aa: ASSYPASGTETQY

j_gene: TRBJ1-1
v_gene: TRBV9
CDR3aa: ASSVEGMNTEAF

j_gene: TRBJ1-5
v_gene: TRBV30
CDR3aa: AWNFGQGDQPQH

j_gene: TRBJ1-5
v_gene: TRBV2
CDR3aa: ASRARTGNMGNQPQH

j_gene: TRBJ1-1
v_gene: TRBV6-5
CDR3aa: ASSYASGGNTEAF

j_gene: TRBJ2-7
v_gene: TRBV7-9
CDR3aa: ASSLATSGSSYEQY

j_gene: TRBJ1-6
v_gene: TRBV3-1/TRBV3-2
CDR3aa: ASRQGQPHNSPLH

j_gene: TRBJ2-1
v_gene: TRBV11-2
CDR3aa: ASSFLSGGYNEQF

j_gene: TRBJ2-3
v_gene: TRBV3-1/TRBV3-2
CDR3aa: ASSRRLVADTQY

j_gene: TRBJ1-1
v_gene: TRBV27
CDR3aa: ASRRQGTTEAF

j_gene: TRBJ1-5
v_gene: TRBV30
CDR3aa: AWSVPGRGQPQH

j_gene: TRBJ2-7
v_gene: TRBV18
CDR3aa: ASSLLAGGDHGGQY

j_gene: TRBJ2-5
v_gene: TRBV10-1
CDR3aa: ASSPGTVVGETQY

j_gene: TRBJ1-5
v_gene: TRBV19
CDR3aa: ASQDISNQPQH

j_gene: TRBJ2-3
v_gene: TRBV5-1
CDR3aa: ASSSEFSGKGRDTQY

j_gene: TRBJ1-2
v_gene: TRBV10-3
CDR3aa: AILGLAGSGYT

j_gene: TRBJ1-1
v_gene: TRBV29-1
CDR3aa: SVEDLPGHNTEAF